This T cell receptor beta chain was identified in a study of cytomegalovirus exposure and HLA in healthy donors. Notes on the study in general: The authors later found most CMV-associated TCR beta chains appeared HLA-restricted. Generally TCR sequences proved uncommon, though certain public TCRs appeared in numerous donors.

Note on this clone: The antigen remains unidentified.

In the PCR, 60 Vbeta and 13 Jbeta primers were used. Using immunoSEQ multiplex PCR, the repertoire was profiled, and TCRdb retains in-frame clones only, with some absent. The sample contains 250,000 to 350,000 clones, approximately 90% of which appear only once. Germline V lookup: CDR1 SNHLY, CDR2 FYNNEI. V gave up 9 bases and J gave up 0 bases, with 21 bases separating them. The CDR3 sequence is 17 residues long. The chain is built from TRBV2 and TRBJ1-5; D is perhaps TRBD1 (6 bases). Sequenced material: PBMCs. The origin of this receptor is a man aged 35 to 55 in good health and CMV-seropositive. This chain's CDR3 is CASRRNDRINSNQPQHF. The CDR3 nucleotides read TGTGCCAGTAGACGGAACGACAGGATCAATAGCAATCAGCCCCAGCATTTT.